A selection of T cell receptor beta chains follows, all from one sample in a study of neurological immune-mediated disorders. In TCRdb, the 5' RACE reads were re-called with MiXCR into one record per CDR3 protein. The sample includes more than 50,000 distinct CDR3 sequences, approximately 5.2% seen only once; the top ten take about 2.6%. The sequenced material came from PBMCs. These TCRs come from a woman under 40 with multiple sclerosis. The CDR3 runs from the conserved cysteine through the conserved F or W. A D gene is named only where the DNA matches it firmly. Rows may omit the clone size; those that give it use once, few, many or a size class.

d_call j_call v_call clone_size cdr3_nt cdr3_aa
NA TRBJ2-7 TRBV20-1 many TGCAGTGCTAGATCCCCCGGGCGGGGCGACATATACGAGCAGTACTTC CSARSPGRGDIYEQYF
NA TRBJ2-7 TRBV15 many TGTGCCACCAGCAGAGAAGAGAGGCGGGCACGAGTGGGGCGGGGGCCCTCCTACGAGCAGTACTTC CATSREERRARVGRGPSYEQYF
TRBD1 TRBJ2-1 TRBV5-1 many TGCGCCAGCACCCGGGACAGCTCCTACAATGAGCAGTTCTTC CASTRDSSYNEQFF
NA TRBJ1-2 TRBV12-3/TRBV12-4 many TGTGCCACCACCAGCCAGGGCCGCTATGGCTACACCTTC CATTSQGRYGYTF
TRBD2 TRBJ2-2 TRBV5-1 few TGCGCCAGCAGTCCCCGGACTAGCGGGGGTAACACCGGGGAGCTGTTTTTT CASSPRTSGGNTGELFF
NA TRBJ1-5 TRBV5-5 NA TGTGCCAGCAGCTTGAGGGGTACGTGGAGCTACAATCAGCCCCAGCATTTT CASSLRGTWSYNQPQHF
TRBD2 TRBJ2-7 TRBV6-1 NA TGTGCCAGCAGTCCGGGGGGGAGCCCGGACCGCGAGCAGTACTTC CASSPGGSPDREQYF
NA TRBJ2-1 TRBV7-2 many TGTGCCAGCACCCCGCACCTAGCAGGGAATGAGCAGTTCTTC CASTPHLAGNEQFF
TRBD1 TRBJ1-2 TRBV7-6 many TGTGCCAGCAGCCCATCCGGGACAGCTAACTATGGCTACACCTTC CASSPSGTANYGYTF
TRBD1 TRBJ1-2 TRBV20-1 few TGCAGCGCACCCGGGACAGTCAAAGGCTACACCTTC CSAPGTVKGYTF
TRBD1 TRBJ2-5 TRBV5-4 many TGTGCCAGCAGCAAACCTACAGGGGCCGGCTTGACCCAGTACTTC CASSKPTGAGLTQYF
NA TRBJ1-3 TRBV29-1 many TGCAGCGGCGGGGGGGGAAACACCATATATTTT CSGGGGNTIYF
NA TRBJ2-4 TRBV7-2 many TGTGCCAGCAGCCGCGATCCCAACTTAAACATTCAGTACTTC CASSRDPNLNIQYF
TRBD1 TRBJ2-2 TRBV20-1 NA TGCAGTGCGGGACAGGGGACGAACACCGGGGAGCTGTTTTTT CSAGQGTNTGELFF
TRBD1 TRBJ1-5 TRBV20-1 many TGCAGTGCCTACGGGACAGCTAGCAATCAGCCCCAGCATTTT CSAYGTASNQPQHF
TRBD1 TRBJ2-5 TRBV5-1 many TGCGCCAGCAGCACGACAGGGGACGAGACCCAGTACTTC CASSTTGDETQYF
TRBD2 TRBJ2-1 TRBV5-1 many TGCGCCAGCAGCTGGAGTAGCGGGGGGCCCCTCTCCTACAATGAGCAGTTCTTC CASSWSSGGPLSYNEQFF
NA TRBJ2-5 TRBV29-1 many TGCAGCGTGCGGGCCTTCCCGGGGGAGACCCAGTACTTC CSVRAFPGETQYF
TRBD2 TRBJ2-5 TRBV29-1 many TGCAGCGCCCCCCTCCGCGGGGGGAGGGAGACCCAGTACTTC CSAPLRGGRETQYF
TRBD1 TRBJ2-1 TRBV10-3 NA TGTGCCATCACTCTCGAAGGCGGGACAGGGGTATGGAATGAGCAGTTCTTC CAITLEGGTGVWNEQFF
TRBD1 TRBJ2-3 TRBV10-1 NA TGCGCCAGCAGTGAGGCGAGGGATAGACAGGGAAGCACAGATACGCAGTATTTT CASSEARDRQGSTDTQYF
NA TRBJ2-3 TRBV29-1 many TGCAGCATCCGCCCCGCAGATACGCAGTATTTT CSIRPADTQYF
TRBD2 TRBJ2-1 TRBV5-1 many TGCGCCAGCAGCTTGCGATCTAGCGGGGGGCGGTACAATGAGCAGTTCTTC CASSLRSSGGRYNEQFF
NA TRBJ1-5 TRBV7-2 medium-sized TGTGCCAGCAGCATTTCGTACCAGCCCCAGCATTTT CASSISYQPQHF
TRBD1 TRBJ1-6 TRBV20-1 few TGCAGTGCGTCCCGGGACAGGGAGGGTTCACCCCTCCACTTT CSASRDREGSPLHF
NA TRBJ1-1 TRBV7-2 many TGTGCCAGCAGCATCAGGGTTCTTAACACTGAAGCTTTCTTT CASSIRVLNTEAFF
NA TRBJ2-7 TRBV5-1 NA TGCGCCAGCAGCTTCCGAGGGGCCTACGAGCAGTACTTC CASSFRGAYEQYF
TRBD2 TRBJ2-2 TRBV6-5 many TGTGCCAGCAGTAACGGGGGGGCGGGGACCGGGGAGCTGTTTTTT CASSNGGAGTGELFF
NA TRBJ2-3 TRBV6-5 many TGTGCCAGCAGCCACTACAGCACAGATACGCAGTATTTT CASSHYSTDTQYF
NA TRBJ2-1 TRBV3-1 many TGTGCCAGCACCCGGAGCGAGTACTACAATGAGCAGTTCTTC CASTRSEYYNEQFF
TRBD1 TRBJ2-7 TRBV12-3/TRBV12-4 many TGTGCCAGCGGTGACAGGGCGCAACTTTACGAGCAGTACTTC CASGDRAQLYEQYF
NA TRBJ1-2 TRBV5-1 NA TGCGCCAGCAGCTTTAGAAACCCGGCGGGGGCAGAGGATTTAATTGGCTACACCTTC CASSFRNPAGAEDLIGYTF
NA TRBJ1-5 TRBV12-3/TRBV12-4 NA TGTGCCAGCAGTGTATCCAGGGGCAATCAGCCCCAGCATTTT CASSVSRGNQPQHF
TRBD1 TRBJ1-5 TRBV15 many TGTGCCACCGGAGGGACAGGGATGAATCAGCCCCAGCATTTT CATGGTGMNQPQHF
NA TRBJ2-2 TRBV18 NA TGTGCCAGCTCACCAAGGGGCGTGAGGGAGCTGTTTTTT CASSPRGVRELFF
NA TRBJ1-2 TRBV20-1 many TGCAGTGCTAGAGATGAAGTGGGAATCGAGGCGGGCTATGGCTACACCTTC CSARDEVGIEAGYGYTF
NA TRBJ1-2 TRBV6-1 many TGTGCCAGCATGAACTCACAGGGAGGGTACTATGGCTACACCTTC CASMNSQGGYYGYTF
NA TRBJ2-7 TRBV7-2 many TGTGCCAGCAGCCTTATGCTCGGAACTATGTACGAGCAGTACTTC CASSLMLGTMYEQYF
NA TRBJ1-2 TRBV20-1 many TGCAGCTGGGGAGGCTACACCTTC CSWGGYTF
TRBD2 TRBJ2-1 TRBV5-1 many TGCGCCAGCAGCTTGGCCGGGGGGGGCTCCTACAATGAGCAGTTCTTC CASSLAGGGSYNEQFF
NA TRBJ2-5 TRBV20-1 few TGCAGTGCTAGAGTACGGGGGGCTGGGGAGACCCAGTACTTC CSARVRGAGETQYF
NA TRBJ1-3 TRBV29-1 many TGCAGCGTCCCGGGCTCTGGAAACACCATATATTTT CSVPGSGNTIYF
TRBD2 TRBJ2-2 TRBV12-3/TRBV12-4 many TGTGCCAGCAGCACGCCGGGACTAGCCACCGGGGAGCTGTTTTTT CASSTPGLATGELFF
NA TRBJ1-1 TRBV5-1 few TGCGCCAGCACGGGAAAGGTGAACACTGAAGCTTTCTTT CASTGKVNTEAFF
NA TRBJ1-4 TRBV4-1 many TGCGCCAGCAGCCAAAGCGACCAGGGTGGGCTGTTTTTT CASSQSDQGGLFF
TRBD2 TRBJ2-3 TRBV5-1 NA TGCGCCAGCAGACTAGCGGGGGGAAAGACAGATACGCAGTATTTT CASRLAGGKTDTQYF
NA TRBJ2-1 TRBV3-1 few TGTGCCAGCAGCCAAGAGCTAAAGGGTAATGAGCAGTTCTTC CASSQELKGNEQFF
NA TRBJ2-7 TRBV3-1 many TGTGCCAGCAGCCAATCGGTGTCCCGGACGCACCCCTACGAGCAGTACTTC CASSQSVSRTHPYEQYF
TRBD2 TRBJ2-1 TRBV15 NA TGTGCCACCAGCAGAGGAGGGACTAGCGGGGGGGTAGTGGGGTTCTTC CATSRGGTSGGVVGFF
NA TRBJ2-1 TRBV7-9 many TGTGCCAGCAGCTTAGCCCCTGGACAACCCTACAATGAGCAGTTCTTC CASSLAPGQPYNEQFF
NA TRBJ2-1 TRBV15 many TGTGCCACCAGCAGGGGGGTTGGAGGGGACAATGAGCAGTTCTTC CATSRGVGGDNEQFF
NA TRBJ1-1 TRBV6-5 many TGTGCCAGCAGTTACAGGGGTCAAGCTTTCTTT CASSYRGQAFF
NA TRBJ1-2 TRBV20-1 few TGCAGTGCTCGTAATCCGGGGGGGCAAAGCTATGGCTACACCTTC CSARNPGGQSYGYTF
TRBD1 TRBJ2-7 TRBV6-6 many TGTGCCAGCAGGGCCGGGACAGGCACCTACGAGCAGTACTTC CASRAGTGTYEQYF
TRBD1 TRBJ2-3 TRBV10-1 NA TGCGCCAGCAGTCCTGTCGCCGGGACAGTTAGCACAGATACGCAGTATTTT CASSPVAGTVSTDTQYF
TRBD1 TRBJ1-5 TRBV6-5 few TGTGCCAGCAGCCCAGACAGGGTATTTCAGCCCCAGAATTTT CASSPDRVFQPQNF
NA TRBJ2-1 TRBV5-1 few TGCGCCAGCAGCGTTCTGGGGTATAATGAGCAGTTCTTC CASSVLGYNEQFF